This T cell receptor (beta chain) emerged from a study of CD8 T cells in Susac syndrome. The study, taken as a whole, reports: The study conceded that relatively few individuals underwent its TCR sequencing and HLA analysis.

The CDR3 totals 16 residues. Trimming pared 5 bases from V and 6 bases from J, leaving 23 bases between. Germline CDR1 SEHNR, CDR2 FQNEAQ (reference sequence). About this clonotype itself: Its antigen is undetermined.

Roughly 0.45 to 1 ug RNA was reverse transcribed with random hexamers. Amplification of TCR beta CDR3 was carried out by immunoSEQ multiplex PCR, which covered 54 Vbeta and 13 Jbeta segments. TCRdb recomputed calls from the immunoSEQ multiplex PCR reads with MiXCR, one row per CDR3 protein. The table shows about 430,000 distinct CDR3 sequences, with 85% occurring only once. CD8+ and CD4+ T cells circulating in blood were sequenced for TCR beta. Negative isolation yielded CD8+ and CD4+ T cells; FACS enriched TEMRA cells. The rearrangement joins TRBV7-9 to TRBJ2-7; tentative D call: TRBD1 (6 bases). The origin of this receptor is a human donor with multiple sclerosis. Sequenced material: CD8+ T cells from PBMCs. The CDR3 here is CASSPPRGSSSGEQYF. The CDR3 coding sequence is TGTGCCAGCAGCCCTCCTAGGGGGTCTAGCTCGGGCGAGCAGTACTTC.